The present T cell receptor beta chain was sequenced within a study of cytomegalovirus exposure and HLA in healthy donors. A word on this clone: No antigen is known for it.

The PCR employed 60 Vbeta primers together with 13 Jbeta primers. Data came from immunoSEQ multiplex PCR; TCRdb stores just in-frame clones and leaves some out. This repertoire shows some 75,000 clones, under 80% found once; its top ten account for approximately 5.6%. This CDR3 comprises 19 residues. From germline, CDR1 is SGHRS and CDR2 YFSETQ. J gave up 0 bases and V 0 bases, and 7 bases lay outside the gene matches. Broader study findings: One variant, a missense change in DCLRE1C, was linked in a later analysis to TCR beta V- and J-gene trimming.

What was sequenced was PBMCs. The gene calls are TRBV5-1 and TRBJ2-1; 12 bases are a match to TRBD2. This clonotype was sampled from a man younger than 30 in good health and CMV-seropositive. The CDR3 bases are TGCGCCAGCAGCTTGGACGGGACTAGCGGGTTTAGCTCCTACAATGAGCAGTTCTTC. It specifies CASSLDGTSGFSSYNEQFF.